Listed here are 18 T cell receptor beta chains from one sample, sequenced in a study of control samples from healthy donors and cancer patients. Clones were read by immunoSEQ multiplex PCR, and TCRdb kept only the in-frame ones, dropping some. The sample includes just over 150,000 clones, around 95% seen only once; the top ten take approximately 8%. The sequencing input was blood. These receptors came from a woman aged 35 to 49 in good health.

The chain has TRBV4-1 and TRBJ2-2; TRBD2 aligns across 10 bases. J lost 3 bases, V lost 4 bases, and 5 bases had no gene match. Germline loops: CDR1 MGHRA, CDR2 YSYEKL. The CDR3 has 16 amino acids. CDR3 region: CASSRSGTSDTGELFF. The CDR3 DNA reads as TGCGCCAGCAGCCGCTCCGGGACTAGCGACACCGGGGAGCTGTTTTTT.

This clone was recorded once. This chain connects TRBV4-3 to TRBJ1-2; 8 nucleotides agree with TRBD1. The CDR3 loop spans 14 amino acids. V gave up 3 bases and J gave up 6 bases; unmatched junction bases: 6. Germline V lookup: CDR1 LGHNA, CDR2 YSLEER. CDR3 bases: TGCGCCAGCAGCCACGGACAGGGCTGGGATGGCTACACCTTC. It yields the protein CASSHGQGWDGYTF.

The J gene is TRBJ1-2, the V gene TRBV5-6, with D unresolved. The CDR3 is 15 amino acids. Trimming took 4 bases from V and 4 from J, leaving 17 bases between them. The V gene's germline CDR1 is SGHDT and CDR2 YYEEEE. Here the CDR3 DNA reads TGTGCCAGCAGCAAATACAGCGAACCTATCTATGGCTACACCTTC. The encoded protein is CASSKYSEPIYGYTF. The whole variable domain, remainder taken from reference TRBV5-6 and TRBJ1-2, is DAGVTQSPTHLIKTRGQQVTLRCSPKSGHDTVSWYQQALGQGPQFIFQYYEEEERQRGNFPDRFSGHQFPNYSSELNVNALLLGDSALYLCASSKYSEPIYGYTFGSGTRLTVV.

In its sample, this clone was seen once. The chain combines TRBV30 with TRBJ2-5; no clear D gene. The V end was cut by 0 bases, the J end by 4 bases, with 3 bases between. This CDR3 contains 11 residues. Germline V gene sequence: CDR1 GTSNPN, CDR2 SVGIG (reference sequence). The CDR3 nucleotides read TGTGCCTGGAGTGTAGGAGAGACCCAGTACTTC. It translates to CAWSVGETQYF.

The rearrangement links TRBV6-5 to TRBJ1-1, with a weak D call TRBD1 (5 bases). Germline V gene sequence: CDR1 MNHEY, CDR2 SVGAGI. The CDR3 spans 14 residues. Trimming stripped 7 bases from V and 4 bases from J, with 16 bases between. CDR3 residues: CASTHGGVGTEAFF. The CDR3 nucleotides are TGTGCCAGCACTCACGGAGGGGTAGGCACTGAAGCTTTCTTT.

This chain connects TRBV6-4 to TRBJ1-1, with no clear D. Per the germline V gene, CDR1 is MRHNA and CDR2 is SNTAGT. Trimming cost V 4 bases and J 1 base, with 10 bases left between them. The CDR3 consists of 14 residues. This CDR3 reads CASSVEAQNTEAFF. CDR3 in DNA: TGTGCCAGCAGTGTTGAAGCTCAGAACACTGAAGCTTTCTTT.

CDR3 DNA sequence: TGTGCCAGCTCACCAGTATCAGGGACCTACAATGAGCAGTTCTTC. It translates to CASSPVSGTYNEQFF. The gene calls are TRBV18 and TRBJ2-1, with D perhaps TRBD1 (5 bases). The CDR3 spans 15 residues. Germline values: CDR1 KGHSH, CDR2 LQKENI. V was trimmed by 2 bases and J by 2 bases, leaving 10 bases between them.

This chain links TRBV12-3 or TRBV12-4 with TRBJ2-7; D may be TRBD1 (5 bases). This CDR3 has 11 amino acids. Trimming removed 5 bases from V and 4 bases from J, with 6 bases in between. The CDR3: CASSNRYEQYF. CDR3 bases: TGTGCCAGCAGTAACAGGTACGAGCAGTACTTC.

V and J are TRBV10-2 and TRBJ1-6, with 7 bases lining up with TRBD1. Germline-derived CDR1 and CDR2 are WSHSY and SAAADI. This CDR3 contains 17 residues. The J segment lost 0 bases and the V segment lost 6 bases, leaving 8 bases of the junction unmatched. CDR3 sequence reads: CASRNRGTSSYNSPLHF. CDR3 nucleotide sequence: TGCGCCAGCAGGAACAGGGGTACCAGCTCCTATAATTCACCCCTCCACTTT.

This clone was seen ten or more times. The gene calls are TRBV4-3 and TRBJ2-2, with 11 positions matching TRBD2. Germline assignment: CDR1 LGHNA and CDR2 YSLEER. After removal of 0 bases from V and 6 bases from J, the junction contained 9 bases not matched to a gene. This CDR3 is 18 amino acids long. The CDR3 loop is CASSQDLAGGLLSGELFF. The CDR3, as DNA: TGCGCCAGCAGCCAAGATTTAGCGGGGGGGCTGTTGTCCGGGGAGCTGTTTTTT.

The genes are TRBV9 and TRBJ1-1, with D hard to call. The CDR3 consists of 14 residues. Per germline, CDR1 SGDLS and CDR2 YYNGEE. Trimming removed 2 bases at V and 6 bases at J, with 14 bases between. The CDR3 sequence is CASSVEPEIAEAFF. The CDR3, as DNA: TGTGCCAGCAGCGTGGAACCCGAAATCGCTGAAGCTTTCTTT.

The chain combines TRBV7-2 with TRBJ2-7, with TRBD2 matching over 7 bases. The CDR3 has 15 residues. CDR1 and CDR2 (germline): SGHTA, FQGNSA. The V segment lost 1 base and the J segment 5 bases; nucleotides outside the gene matches: 8. The CDR3 nucleotides are TGTGCCAGCAGCTTAGTCGCGGGAGTCCCCCACGAGCAGTACTTC. Amino acid sequence: CASSLVAGVPHEQYF.

The chain uses TRBV18 and TRBJ2-2; maybe TRBD1 (6 bases). Trimming shortened V by 2 bases and J by 4 bases, and 14 bases separated the two germline ends. The CDR3 runs to 16 residues. The germline V gene encodes CDR1 KGHSH and CDR2 LQKENI. In DNA form, the CDR3 reads TGTGCCAGCTCACCATCAGCCAGGGGAGTCACCGGGGAGCTGTTTTTT. Translated, it gives CASSPSARGVTGELFF.

The V and J genes are TRBV6-5 and TRBJ1-1; D is undetermined. Trimming removed 5 bases from V and 1 base from J, with 8 bases in between. The CDR3 has 13 amino acids. In germline, CDR1 is MNHEY, CDR2 SVGAGI. CDR3 nucleotides: TGTGCCAGCAGTCCCTGGAGGAACACTGAAGCTTTCTTT. Amino acids: CASSPWRNTEAFF.

The gene calls are TRBV7-2 and TRBJ2-5; no firm D call. The V gene's germline CDR1 is SGHTA and CDR2 FQGNSA. V dropped 1 base and J dropped 5 bases, with 5 bases sitting between them. There are 12 residues in the CDR3. CDR3 in amino acids: CASSLGYETQYF. CDR3 bases: TGTGCCAGCAGCTTAGGTTACGAGACCCAGTACTTC.

The chain employs TRBV29-1 and TRBJ1-2, with TRBD1 as a possible D gene (6 bases). Germline loops: CDR1 SQVTM, CDR2 ANQGSEA. V was pared by 5 bases and J by 3 bases, with 10 bases between. The length of the CDR3 is 12 residues. The CDR3 coding sequence is TGCAGCGTTTCCGGGGGCGACTATGGCTACACCTTC. It codes for CSVSGGDYGYTF.

The count of this clone is one. The J gene is TRBJ1-2, the V gene TRBV7-9; D ambiguous. The CDR3 is 11 residues long. CDR1 and CDR2 (germline): SEHNR, FQNEAQ (reference sequence). Deletions cut 5 bases from V and 8 bases from J, with 9 bases between. The CDR3 reads CASSPLAGYTF. DNA of the CDR3: TGTGCCAGCAGCCCCCTCGCGGGCTACACCTTC.

V usage is TRBV11-2 and J usage is TRBJ1-3; D is ambiguous. Between the trimmed V and J ends, which lost 1 base and 3 bases, there was a span of 10 bases. The CDR3 is 15 residues long. Per the germline V gene, CDR1 is SGHAT and CDR2 is FQNNGV. For the CDR3, the DNA is TGTGCCAGCAGCTTAGGTCAGGTCGGTGGAAACACCATATATTTT. Translating it yields CASSLGQVGGNTIYF.